This TCR beta chain was sequenced for a study of spatial heterogeneity in lung cancer. This clonotype qualifies as medium-sized. What it recognizes is unknown. Noted time point: sample taken at primary tumor resection. There were 65 or so donors, all of them untreated patients with early-stage non-small cell lung cancer. From tumor, nontumor lung or frozen PBMC, whole RNA was taken unsorted for sequencing. TCRdb ran MiXCR on the 5' RACE reads and lists one entry per CDR3 protein. This table has under 8,000 distinct CDR3 sequences, approximately 6.3% appearing once. Whole-study results and caveats: Expanded intratumoral alpha and beta TCR counts tracked tumor mutation counts.

Germline assignment: CDR1 LGHNA and CDR2 YNFKEQ. This CDR3 is 15 amino acids long. V lost 2 bases and J lost 5; bases outside the gene matches: 6. The chain couples TRBV4-2 to TRBJ2-5, with 9 nucleotides matching TRBD2. This receptor was obtained from a male donor with early-stage non-small cell lung cancer. The material was lung tumor tissue, obtained at surgery. CDR3 residues: CASSQNPSGEETQYF. The CDR3 nucleotides read TGTGCCAGCAGCCAAAACCCTAGCGGGGAGGAGACCCAGTACTTC.